A single sample is the source of the 8 T cell receptor beta chains below, sequenced in a study of blood T cell repertoires in COVID-19. Using immunoSEQ multiplex PCR, the repertoire was profiled, and TCRdb retains in-frame clones only, with some absent. The sample lists over 100,000 clones, 75% to 85% occurring once. Sequencing was done on a sample of peripheral blood. Receptors were obtained from a man between 65 and 85 years old with acute or convalescent COVID-19.

The chain uses TRBV14 and TRBJ2-1, with TRBD1 matching 9 bases. Germline CDR1 reads SGHDN; CDR2 reads FVKESK. V shed 1 base, J shed 2 bases, and the junction held 15 bases outside the gene matches. There are 20 residues in the CDR3. The CDR3 spells CASSQVKGTGSTRAYNEQFF. The CDR3 DNA is TGTGCCAGCAGCCAAGTGAAGGGGACAGGGTCCACACGGGCCTACAATGAGCAGTTCTTC.

V is TRBV3-1 (or the pseudogene TRBV3-2) and J is TRBJ1-3, with D maybe TRBD1 (5 bases). Trimming took 2 bases from V and 0 from J, leaving 17 bases between them. This CDR3 region has 18 residues. Germline V gene lookup returns CDR1 LGHDT and CDR2 YNNKEL (reference sequence). The CDR3 loop reads CASSQKGGAHYSGNTIYF. CDR3 in DNA: TGTGCCAGCAGCCAAAAAGGCGGGGCCCACTACTCTGGAAACACCATATATTTT.

With respect to this clone: Different DNA sequences within this sample yield the same CDR3. The V gene is TRBV5-1, the J gene TRBJ1-4; 10 bases line up with TRBD1. Per the germline V gene, CDR1 is SGHRS and CDR2 is YFSETQ. CDR3 size: 15 residues. Trimming took 0 bases from V and 7 from J; bases not matched to a gene: 3. The CDR3 DNA follows: TGCGCCAGCAGCTTGGTTGGACAGGGGGGTGAAAAACTGTTTTTT. It yields the protein CASSLVGQGGEKLFF.

The chain employs TRBV7-6 and TRBJ2-2; 7 bases are shared with TRBD2. Germline V gene sequence: CDR1 SGHVS, CDR2 FNYEAQ. The CDR3 is 16 residues long. With V trimmed by 5 bases and J by 3 bases, 9 bases remained unmatched. CDR3 residues: CASSPRWGGDTGELFF. CDR3 nucleotide sequence: TGTGCCAGCAGCCCGAGGTGGGGAGGGGACACCGGGGAGCTGTTTTTT.

This chain links TRBV11-2 with TRBJ2-2; TRBD2 agrees at 7 bases. This CDR3 contains 15 residues. With V trimmed by 7 bases and J by 4 bases, 9 bases remained unmatched. CDR1 and CDR2 (germline): SGHAT, FQNNGV. In nucleotides, the CDR3 is TGTGCCAGCACCACACCGGAGCGGGGCACCGGGGAGCTGTTTTTT. Translating gives CASTTPERGTGELFF.

This clone was counted a single time. V and J are TRBV5-1 and TRBJ1-1; possibly TRBD1 for D (5 bases). The ends were cut back, 4 bases at V and 4 bases at J, with 14 bases in the middle. CDR3 length: 14 residues. CDR1 and CDR2 (germline): SGHRS, YFSETQ. Here the CDR3 reads CASSGTTVGTEAFF. CDR3 nucleotides: TGCGCCAGCAGCGGAACGACAGTTGGCACTGAAGCTTTCTTT.

This clone appeared many times. This chain uses TRBV28 with TRBJ1-1; D may be TRBD1 (5 bases). The CDR3 sequence is 14 residues long. Germline CDR1 is MDHEN and CDR2 is SYDVKM. The V gene lost 6 bases and the J gene lost 0 bases, with 11 bases spanning the gap. CDR3 in amino acids: CASRPGTLNTEAFF. CDR3 nucleotide sequence: TGTGCCAGCAGACCGGGGACTCTGAACACTGAAGCTTTCTTT.

The genes are TRBV19 and TRBJ1-5, with TRBD1 identical over 7 bases. CDR1 is LNHDA and CDR2 is SQIVND in the germline V gene (reference sequence). J was trimmed by 3 bases and V by 5 bases; bases with no gene match: 10. This CDR3 region has 16 residues. CDR3 in DNA: TGTGCCAGTAGTCCCTGGAACAGGGGCGCCAATCAGCCCCAGCATTTT. Protein product: CASSPWNRGANQPQHF.